This T cell receptor (beta chain) was documented in a study of cytomegalovirus exposure and HLA in healthy donors. Study observations and caveats: TCR beta chains numbering some 150 were designated cytomegalovirus-associated.

Comment on this clone: Its antigen is currently unknown.

Germline V CDR1 and CDR2: SGHNT, YENEEA. Between the trimmed V and J ends, which lost 5 bases and 0 bases, there was a span of 3 bases. CDR3 length equals 12 residues. Produced via immunoSEQ multiplex PCR; TCRdb's table is partial and in-frame only. The sample lists some 120,000 clones; roughly nine tenths were seen once. These donors were members of the approximately 110-subject validation cohort, a group separate from the roughly 670-subject first cohort. The chain is built from TRBV11-3 and TRBJ2-3, with D unclear. The receptor comes from a woman between 18 and 29 years old in good health and CMV-seronegative. The sample consisted of PBMCs. DNA of the CDR3: TGTGCCAGCAGCCCGAGCACAGATACGCAGTATTTT. Translation gives CASSPSTDTQYF.